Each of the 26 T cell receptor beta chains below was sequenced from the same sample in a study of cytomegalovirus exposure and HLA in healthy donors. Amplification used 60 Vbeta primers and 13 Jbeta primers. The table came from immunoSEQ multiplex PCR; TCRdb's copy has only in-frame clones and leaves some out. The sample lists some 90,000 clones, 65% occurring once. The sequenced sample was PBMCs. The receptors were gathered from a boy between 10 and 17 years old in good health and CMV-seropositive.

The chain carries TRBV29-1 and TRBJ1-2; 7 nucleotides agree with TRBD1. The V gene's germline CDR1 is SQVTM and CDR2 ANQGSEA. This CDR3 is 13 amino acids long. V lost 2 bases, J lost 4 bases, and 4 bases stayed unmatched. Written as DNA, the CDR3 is TGCAGCGTTGAAAAGGGGGCCGGCTATGGCTACACCTTC. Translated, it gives CSVEKGAGYGYTF.

CDR3 sequence: CASKGAYSNQPQHF. CDR3 nucleotide sequence: TGTGCCAGCAAGGGGGCGTATAGCAATCAGCCCCAGCATTTT. The chain joins TRBV27 to TRBJ1-5, with TRBD1 matching over 7 bases. This CDR3 spans 14 amino acids. CDR1 MNHEY and CDR2 SMNVEV come from the germline V gene (reference sequence). The V gene end was trimmed by 7 bases and the J gene end by 0 bases; junction bases not matched to a gene: 3.

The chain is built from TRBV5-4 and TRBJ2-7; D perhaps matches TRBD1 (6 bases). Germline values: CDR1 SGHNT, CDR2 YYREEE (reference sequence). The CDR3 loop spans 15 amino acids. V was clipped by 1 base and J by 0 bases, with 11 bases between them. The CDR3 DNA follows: TGTGCCAGCAGCTTGACAGGGAAAGGCTCCTACGAGCAGTACTTC. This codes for CASSLTGKGSYEQYF.

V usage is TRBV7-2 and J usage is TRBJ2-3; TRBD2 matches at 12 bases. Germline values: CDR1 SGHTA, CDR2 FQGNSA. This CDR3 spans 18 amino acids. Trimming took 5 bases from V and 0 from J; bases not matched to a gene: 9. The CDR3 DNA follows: TGTGCCAGCAGCCGTATGCCAACTAGCGGGGGGAGCACAGATACGCAGTATTTT. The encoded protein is CASSRMPTSGGSTDTQYF.

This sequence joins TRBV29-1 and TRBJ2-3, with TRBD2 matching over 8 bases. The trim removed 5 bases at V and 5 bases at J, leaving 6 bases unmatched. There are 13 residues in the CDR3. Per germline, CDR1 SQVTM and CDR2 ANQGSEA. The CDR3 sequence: CSVLAGGVDTQYF. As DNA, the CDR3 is TGCAGCGTTCTGGCGGGAGGAGTAGATACGCAGTATTTT.

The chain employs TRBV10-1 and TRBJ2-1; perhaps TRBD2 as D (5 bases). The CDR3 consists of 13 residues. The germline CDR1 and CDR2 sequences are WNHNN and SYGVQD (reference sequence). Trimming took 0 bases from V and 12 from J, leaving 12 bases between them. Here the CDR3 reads CASSESFFGGQFF. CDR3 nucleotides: TGCGCCAGCAGTGAGTCGTTTTTTGGAGGGCAGTTCTTC.

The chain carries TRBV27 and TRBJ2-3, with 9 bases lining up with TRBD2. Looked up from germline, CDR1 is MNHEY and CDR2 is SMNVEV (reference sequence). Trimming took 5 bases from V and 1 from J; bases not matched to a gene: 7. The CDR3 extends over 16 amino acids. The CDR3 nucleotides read TGTGCCAGCAGTCCGCGGGGGGGCCTTGGCACAGATACGCAGTATTTT. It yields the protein CASSPRGGLGTDTQYF.

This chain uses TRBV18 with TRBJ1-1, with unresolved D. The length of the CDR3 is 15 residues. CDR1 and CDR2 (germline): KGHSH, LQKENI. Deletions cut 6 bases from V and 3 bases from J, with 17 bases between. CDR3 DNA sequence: TGTGCCAGCTCCCCAACCCCGGGAATGGACACTGAAGCTTTCTTT. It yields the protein CASSPTPGMDTEAFF.

The CDR3 here is CASSLELGQPQHF. CDR3 sequence (DNA): TGTGCCAGCAGCTTAGAACTAGGTCAGCCCCAGCATTTT. The chain combines TRBV7-8 with TRBJ1-5, with unresolved D. Germline-derived CDR1 and CDR2 are SGHVS and FQNEAQ. The CDR3 extends over 13 amino acids. Trimming took off 1 base at V and 6 bases at J, with 7 bases between the two ends.

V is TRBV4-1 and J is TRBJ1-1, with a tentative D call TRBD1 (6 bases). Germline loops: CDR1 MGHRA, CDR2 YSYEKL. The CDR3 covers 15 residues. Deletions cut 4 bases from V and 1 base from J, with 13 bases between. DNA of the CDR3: TGCGCCAGCAGCCGACCAGGGGCGGGGAACACTGAAGCTTTCTTT. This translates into CASSRPGAGNTEAFF.

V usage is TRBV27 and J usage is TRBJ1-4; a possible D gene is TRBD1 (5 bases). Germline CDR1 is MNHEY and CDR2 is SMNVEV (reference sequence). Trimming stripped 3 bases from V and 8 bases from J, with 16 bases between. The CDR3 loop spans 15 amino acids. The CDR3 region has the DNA TGTGCCAGCAGTTTTGCCGCCGGGGGTTGGGAAAAACTGTTTTTT. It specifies CASSFAAGGWEKLFF.

CDR3 sequence: CSVTGENRYGYTF. In DNA, the CDR3 is TGCAGCGTGACCGGGGAGAATAGGTATGGCTACACCTTC. J is TRBJ1-2 and V is TRBV29-1; D gene uncertain. The CDR3 has 13 amino acids. Trimming left V 6 bases short and J 5 bases short, with 16 bases between. Germline CDR1 SQVTM, CDR2 ANQGSEA.

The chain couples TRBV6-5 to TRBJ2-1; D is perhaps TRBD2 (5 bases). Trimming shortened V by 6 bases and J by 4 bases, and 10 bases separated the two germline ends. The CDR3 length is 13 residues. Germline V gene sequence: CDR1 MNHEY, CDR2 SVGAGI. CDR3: CASRRGLYNEQFF. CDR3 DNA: TGTGCCAGCAGGCGAGGACTGTACAATGAGCAGTTCTTC.

CDR3 DNA sequence: TGCGCCAGCAGCCCAGGACCGGGACAGGGGGCGCAGAATGAGCAGTTCTTC. Translating it yields CASSPGPGQGAQNEQFF. This chain links TRBV5-1 with TRBJ2-1, with 12 bases aligning to TRBD1. The germline CDR1 and CDR2 sequences are SGHRS and YFSETQ. Germline trimming cut 4 bases from V and 7 bases from J; bases unmatched to any gene: 12. The CDR3 spans 17 residues. Full variable domain (missing parts from reference TRBV5-1 and TRBJ2-1): KAGVTQTPRYLIKTRGQQVTLSCSPISGHRSVSWYQQTPGQGLQFLFEYFSETQRNKGNFPGRFSGRQFSNSRSEMNVSTLELGDSALYLCASSPGPGQGAQNEQFFGPGTRLTVL.

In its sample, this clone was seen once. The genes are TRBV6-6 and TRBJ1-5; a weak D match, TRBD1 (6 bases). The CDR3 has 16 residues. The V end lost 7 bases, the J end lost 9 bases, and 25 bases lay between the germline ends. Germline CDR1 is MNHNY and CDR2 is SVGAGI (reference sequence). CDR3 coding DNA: TGTGCCAGCAATCTCGAGGGGGGGGGCTCCTCGCGGCCCCAGCATTTT. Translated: CASNLEGGGSSRPQHF.

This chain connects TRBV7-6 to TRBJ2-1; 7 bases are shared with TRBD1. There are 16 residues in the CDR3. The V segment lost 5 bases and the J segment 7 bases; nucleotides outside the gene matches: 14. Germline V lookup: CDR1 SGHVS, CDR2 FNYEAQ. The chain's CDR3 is CASSDRRGTDGNEQFF. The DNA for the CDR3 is TGTGCCAGCAGCGACCGCCGAGGGACAGACGGGAATGAGCAGTTCTTC.

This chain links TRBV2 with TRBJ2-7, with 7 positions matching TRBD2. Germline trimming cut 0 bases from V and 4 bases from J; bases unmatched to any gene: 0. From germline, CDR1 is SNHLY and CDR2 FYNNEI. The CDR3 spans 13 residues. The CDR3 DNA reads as TGTGCCAGCAGTGAAGCGCGGGGGTACGAGCAGTACTTC. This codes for CASSEARGYEQYF.

As DNA, the CDR3 is TGCAGTGCCCAGGGGAACACTGAAGCTTTCTTT. Protein sequence: CSAQGNTEAFF. This chain links TRBV20-1 with TRBJ1-1; D is possibly TRBD1 (5 bases). The CDR3 has 11 amino acids. Deletions cut 6 bases from V and 1 base from J, with 6 bases between. Germline-derived CDR1 and CDR2 are DFQATT and SNEGSKA (reference sequence).

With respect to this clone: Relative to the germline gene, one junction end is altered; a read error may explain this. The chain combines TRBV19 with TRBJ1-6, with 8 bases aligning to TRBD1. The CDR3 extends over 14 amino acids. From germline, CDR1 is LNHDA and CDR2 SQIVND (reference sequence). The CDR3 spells CASSMGDRGSPLNF. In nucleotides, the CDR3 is TGTGCCAGTAGTATGGGAGACAGGGGATCTCCCCTCAACTTT.

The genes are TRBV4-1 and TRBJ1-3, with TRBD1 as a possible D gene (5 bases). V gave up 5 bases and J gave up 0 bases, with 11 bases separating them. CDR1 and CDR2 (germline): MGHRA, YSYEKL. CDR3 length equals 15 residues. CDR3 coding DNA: TGCGCCAGCAGCAAAGGGGCCAACTCTGGAAACACCATATATTTT. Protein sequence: CASSKGANSGNTIYF.

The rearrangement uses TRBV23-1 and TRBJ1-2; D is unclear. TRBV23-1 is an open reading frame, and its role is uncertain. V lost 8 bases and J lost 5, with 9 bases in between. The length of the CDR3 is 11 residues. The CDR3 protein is CASGPPYGYTF. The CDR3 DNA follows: TGCGCCAGCGGGCCCCCGTATGGCTACACCTTC.

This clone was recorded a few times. In DNA, the CDR3 is TGTGCCAGCAGGGGACAGGGATCCGCGGGTGCTGAAGCTTTCTTT. This translates into CASRGQGSAGAEAFF. The chain uses TRBV2 and TRBJ1-1, with 9 bases matching TRBD1. Losses at the gene ends were 6 bases for V and 6 bases for J; bases not matched to a gene: 11. The germline V gene encodes CDR1 SNHLY and CDR2 FYNNEI. The CDR3 runs to 15 residues.

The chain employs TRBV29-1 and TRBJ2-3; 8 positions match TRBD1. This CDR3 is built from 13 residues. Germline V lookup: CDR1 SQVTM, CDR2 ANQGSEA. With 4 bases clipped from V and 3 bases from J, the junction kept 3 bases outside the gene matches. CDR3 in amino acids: CSVGTGWTDTQYF. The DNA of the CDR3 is TGCAGCGTTGGGACAGGGTGGACAGATACGCAGTATTTT.

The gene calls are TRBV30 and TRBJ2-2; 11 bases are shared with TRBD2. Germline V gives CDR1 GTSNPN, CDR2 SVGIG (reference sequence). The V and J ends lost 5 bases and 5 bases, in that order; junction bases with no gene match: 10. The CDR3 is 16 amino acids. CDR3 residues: CAWCPGLAALTGELFF. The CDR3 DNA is TGTGCCTGGTGCCCGGGACTAGCGGCATTGACCGGGGAGCTGTTTTTT.

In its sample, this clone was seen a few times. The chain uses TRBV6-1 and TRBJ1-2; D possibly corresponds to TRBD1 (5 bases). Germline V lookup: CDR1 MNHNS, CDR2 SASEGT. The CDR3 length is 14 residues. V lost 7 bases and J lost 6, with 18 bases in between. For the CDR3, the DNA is TGTGCCAGCAATGTTCCACTAACAGGCCATGGCTACACCTTC. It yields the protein CASNVPLTGHGYTF.

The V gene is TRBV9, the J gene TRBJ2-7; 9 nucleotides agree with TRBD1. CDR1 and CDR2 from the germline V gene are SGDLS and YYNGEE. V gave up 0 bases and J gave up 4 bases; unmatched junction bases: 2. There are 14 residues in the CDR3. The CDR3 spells CASSVEGQGYEQYF. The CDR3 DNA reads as TGTGCCAGCAGCGTAGAGGGACAGGGATACGAGCAGTACTTC.